These 8 T cell receptor beta chains originate from one sample sequenced in a study of blood T cell repertoires in COVID-19. Method: immunoSEQ multiplex PCR; TCRdb's copy keeps in-frame clones and lacks some. Of 25,000 to 35,000 clones in the sample, roughly 90% were seen once. Sequenced sample: peripheral blood. The receptors stem from a human donor in a cohort sampled during active COVID-19.

The chain links TRBV18 to TRBJ2-1, with 16 bases aligning to TRBD2. The CDR3 has 17 amino acids. With V trimmed by 3 bases and J by 8 bases, 7 bases remained unmatched. Germline CDR1 KGHSH, CDR2 LQKENI. The CDR3 DNA sequence: TGTGCCAGCTCACCGGGACTAGCGGGAGGGCCGGGGGATGAGCAGTTCTTC. Amino acid sequence: CASSPGLAGGPGDEQFF.

The V and J genes are TRBV24-1 and TRBJ2-5; 8 bases are a match to TRBD1. In germline, CDR1 is KGHDR, CDR2 SFDVKD. The CDR3 is made up of 15 amino acids. The V segment lost 1 base and the J segment 0 bases; nucleotides outside the gene matches: 0. The CDR3 DNA reads as TGTGCCACCAGTGATTTACAGGGGGACCAAGAGACCCAGTACTTC. It is translated as CATSDLQGDQETQYF.

The sample holds one count of this clone. The chain uses TRBV18 and TRBJ2-7, with TRBD1 as a possible D gene (5 bases). The CDR3 spans 15 residues. V was trimmed by 3 bases and J by 6 bases, leaving 18 bases between them. From germline, CDR1 is KGHSH and CDR2 LQKENI. The CDR3 bases are TGTGCCAGCTCACCGCCAACCAGGGATTCGGGCGAGCAGTACTTC. This gives the protein CASSPPTRDSGEQYF. Combining the CDR3 with reference TRBV18 and TRBJ2-7 gives the whole variable domain NAGVMQNPRHLVRRRGQEARLRCSPMKGHSHVYWYRQLPEEGLKFMVYLQKENIIDESGMPKERFSAEFPKEGPSILRIQQVVRGDSAAYFCASSPPTRDSGEQYFGPGTRLTVT.

V is TRBV2 and J is TRBJ2-3; D is undetermined. The V end lost 5 bases, the J end lost 3 bases, and 9 bases lay between the germline ends. The germline V gene has CDR1 SNHLY and CDR2 FYNNEI. The CDR3 runs 13 residues. The CDR3 bases are TGTGCCAGCAGTTACATCCGAACAGATACGCAGTATTTT. Amino acids: CASSYIRTDTQYF.

This chain connects TRBV27 to TRBJ2-1, with 7 nucleotides matching TRBD2. The CDR3 consists of 11 residues. Germline V gene data show CDR1 as MNHEY and CDR2 as SMNVEV (reference sequence). The CDR3 DNA follows: TGTGCTACCCCAGCGGGACATGAGCAGTTCTTC. Its protein is CATPAGHEQFF.

V is TRBV9 and J is TRBJ1-3; no clear D. Per germline, CDR1 SGDLS and CDR2 YYNGEE. The CDR3 contains 14 residues. V lost 4 bases to trimming and J lost 0 bases, with 8 bases between them. The CDR3 region has the DNA TGTGCCAGCAGCCCGGCGGACTCTGGAAACACCATATATTTT. As protein: CASSPADSGNTIYF.

The chain carries TRBV7-9 and TRBJ1-4, with D uncertain. The CDR3 sequence is 14 residues long. V dropped 6 bases and J dropped 6 bases, with 14 bases sitting between them. Germline CDR1 and CDR2: SEHNR and FQNEAQ (reference sequence). CDR3 loop: CASRWAGRDEKLFF. Written as DNA, the CDR3 is TGTGCCAGCAGATGGGCGGGAAGAGATGAAAAACTGTTTTTT.

The CDR3 DNA reads as TGCGCCAGCAGCCAAGGGACAGGGTCTCTCTACGAGCAGTACTTC. Translation: CASSQGTGSLYEQYF. This sequence joins TRBV4-3 and TRBJ2-7, with TRBD1 matching over 8 bases. Trimming took 1 base from V and 3 from J; bases not matched to a gene: 5. The germline gives CDR1 LGHNA, CDR2 YSLEER. The CDR3 extends over 15 amino acids.